A selection of T cell receptor beta chains follows, all from one sample in a study of blood T cell repertoires in COVID-19. The table came from immunoSEQ multiplex PCR; TCRdb's copy has only in-frame clones and leaves some out. The sample lists about 140,000 clones, about 90% occurring once. Sequenced material: peripheral blood. The origin of the receptors is a woman aged 80 or over with acute or convalescent COVID-19. The CDR3 runs from the conserved cysteine through the conserved F or W. The D gene is left open where the match is weak. Rows may omit the clone size; those that give it use once, few, many or a size class.

j_call	clone_size	d_call	v_call	cdr3_aa	cdr3_nt
TRBJ1-1	-	TRBD1	TRBV6-1	CASSEGTGSVSWDTEAFF	TGTGCCAGCAGTGAAGGGACAGGGAGTGTGAGCTGGGACACTGAAGCTTTCTTT
TRBJ1-2	-	-	TRBV6-6	CASRRQSTIDGYTF	TGTGCCAGCAGGAGACAGAGTACCATAGATGGCTACACCTTC
TRBJ1-5	-	TRBD1	TRBV19	CASSKGGGQGHQPQHF	TGTGCCAGTAGTAAAGGGGGGGGACAGGGCCACCAGCCCCAGCATTTT
TRBJ1-6	-	-	TRBV2	CASSGETGPGNSPLHF	TGTGCCAGCAGTGGCGAAACAGGGCCGGGGAATTCACCCCTCCACTTT
TRBJ2-1	-	TRBD2	TRBV3-1/TRBV3-2	CASSGGTYNEQFF	TGTGCCTCGAGCGGGGGGACATACAATGAGCAGTTCTTC
TRBJ2-6	-	-	TRBV3-1/TRBV3-2	CASRTPGANVLTF	TGTGCCAGCCGCACTCCCGGGGCCAACGTCCTGACTTTC
TRBJ1-6	-	-	TRBV5-6	CASSYRQTSSYNSPLHF	TGTGCCAGCAGCTACAGACAGACCAGCTCCTATAATTCACCCCTCCACTTT
TRBJ1-6	-	TRBD1	TRBV29-1	CSVGDRDSPLHF	TGCAGCGTTGGGGACAGGGATTCACCCCTCCACTTT
TRBJ2-7	-	-	TRBV2	CASSPGFSYEQYF	TGTGCCAGCAGTCCCGGTTTCTCCTACGAGCAGTACTTC
TRBJ1-2	once	-	TRBV2	CASIPNSITNYGYTF	TGTGCCAGCATTCCTAACTCCATTACTAACTATGGCTACACCTTC
TRBJ1-2	-	TRBD1	TRBV11-1	CASSGSGTGPSRRYTF	TGTGCCAGCAGCGGATCGGGGACAGGGCCCTCGAGGCGCTACACCTTC
TRBJ1-4	-	-	TRBV19	CASSIVGDRPEKLFF	TGTGCCAGTAGTATAGTCGGTGACAGACCGGAAAAACTGTTTTTT
TRBJ2-7	-	TRBD1	TRBV7-3	CASSVDRGSEQYF	TGTGCCAGCAGCGTCGACAGGGGGAGTGAGCAGTACTTC
TRBJ2-2	-	TRBD1	TRBV12-5	CASGQGQGSGELFF	TGTGCTAGTGGTCAGGGACAGGGCTCCGGGGAGCTGTTTTTT
TRBJ1-5	-	-	TRBV24-1	CATRGRESYQPQHF	TGTGCCACCCGAGGGAGGGAGAGCTACCAGCCCCAGCATTTT
TRBJ1-4	-	-	TRBV5-5	CASSLSAWGQGAF	-
TRBJ2-3	-	TRBD2	TRBV6-5	CASRRENTQYF	TGTGCCAGTCGGCGGGAGAATACGCAGTATTTT
TRBJ1-1	-	-	TRBV4-3	CASSQDWGLSTEAFF	TGCGCCAGCAGCCAAGATTGGGGACTCAGTACTGAAGCTTTCTTT
TRBJ1-1	-	-	TRBV18	CASSPFGVGTEAFF	TGTGCCAGCTCACCCTTCGGGGTCGGCACTGAAGCTTTCTTT
TRBJ1-2	once	-	TRBV4-3	CASSHDGYGYTF	TGCGCCAGCAGCCACGACGGGTATGGCTACACCTTC
TRBJ1-3	-	-	TRBV30	CAWSRSGLSGNTIYF	TGTGCCTGGAGTCGGAGCGGCCTCTCTGGAAACACCATATATTTT
TRBJ1-5	-	-	TRBV6-6	CASNFLSNQPQHF	TGTGCCAGCAACTTTCTTAGCAATCAGCCCCAGCATTTT
TRBJ1-5	-	-	TRBV5-1	CASSLDGGQGPQHF	TGCGCCAGCAGCTTGGATGGAGGGCAAGGGCCCCAGCATTTT
TRBJ1-2	-	-	TRBV7-8	CASSLGQGYGYTF	TGTGCCAGCAGCTTAGGTCAGGGTTATGGCTACACCTTC
TRBJ2-7	-	TRBD1	TRBV19	CASSTPGTGTYEQYF	TGTGCCAGTAGTACCCCCGGGACAGGGACCTACGAGCAGTACTTC
TRBJ1-1	-	-	TRBV5-1	CASSLTEADTEAFF	TGCGCCAGCAGTCTGACAGAGGCGGACACTGAAGCTTTCTTT
TRBJ2-1	-	TRBD1	TRBV6-5	CASSRDRGGNEQFF	TGTGCCAGCAGTAGGGACAGGGGCGGGAATGAGCAGTTCTTC
TRBJ2-3	-	TRBD1	TRBV25-1	CASSDPGQGARDTQYF	TGTGCCAGCAGTGATCCCGGACAGGGGGCGAGAGATACGCAGTATTTT
TRBJ1-1	-	-	TRBV7-8	CASSPGRTEAFF	TGTGCCAGCAGCCCCGGGAGGACTGAAGCTTTCTTT
TRBJ1-1	-	-	TRBV2	CASRSGVMNTEAFF	TGTGCCAGCAGATCCGGGGTCATGAACACTGAAGCTTTCTTT
TRBJ1-2	once	-	TRBV7-9	CASSREDYGYTF	TGTGCCAGCAGCCGAGAAGACTATGGCTACACCTTC
TRBJ1-5	-	-	TRBV6-6	CASHPGGGGGNQPQHF	TGTGCCAGCCACCCAGGTGGAGGAGGGGGCAATCAGCCCCAGCATTTT
TRBJ2-1	-	-	TRBV5-1	CASSSSGYYNEQFF	TGCGCCAGCAGCTCGTCGGGATACTACAATGAGCAGTTCTTC
TRBJ1-2	-	-	TRBV2	CASSLTALMSYGYTF	TGTGCCAGCAGCCTGACAGCACTTATGAGCTATGGCTACACCTTC
TRBJ2-3	-	-	TRBV5-1	CASSSGSRDPTDTQYF	TGCGCCAGCAGCTCCGGCTCGCGGGATCCCACAGATACGCAGTATTTT
TRBJ1-5	-	-	TRBV7-9	CASSPRGGGQPQHF	TGTGCCAGCAGCCCCCGGGGGGGCGGTCAGCCCCAGCATTTT
TRBJ1-1	-	-	TRBV6-2/TRBV6-3	CASSYGGYNTEAFF	TGTGCCAGCAGTTATGGAGGCTATAACACTGAAGCTTTCTTT
TRBJ1-1	few	TRBD1	TRBV6-2/TRBV6-3	CASSLTGGAGAFF	TGTGCCAGCAGTCTGACAGGGGGCGCTGGAGCTTTCTTT
TRBJ1-3	few	-	TRBV9	CASSVGGFSGNTIYF	TGTGCCAGCAGCGTAGGAGGGTTCTCTGGAAACACCATATATTTT
TRBJ1-3	-	-	TRBV4-2	CASCSPSGNTIYF	TGTGCCAGCTGTAGCCCTTCTGGAAACACCATATATTTT
TRBJ2-5	-	TRBD2	TRBV5-5	CASSSPAGGETQYF	TGTGCCAGCAGTTCGCCCGCGGGGGGAGAGACCCAGTACTTC
TRBJ1-1	-	TRBD1	TRBV24-1	CATSAIPGGFGTEAFF	TGTGCCACCAGCGCCATCCCAGGGGGGTTTGGCACTGAAGCTTTCTTT
TRBJ1-1	-	-	TRBV5-1	CASSLGTSAFF	TGCGCCAGCAGCCTCGGGACATCAGCTTTCTTT
TRBJ2-1	-	TRBD2	TRBV5-1	CASSLLGRGEYNEQFF	TGCGCCAGCAGCTTGTTGGGGCGGGGGGAATACAATGAGCAGTTCTTC
TRBJ1-2	-	-	TRBV12-2	CASRLVVGKPNYGYTF	TGTGCAAGTCGCTTAGTCGTCGGGAAACCTAACTATGGCTACACCTTC
TRBJ1-2	-	TRBD1	TRBV19	CASSKPMDRGFFGGYTF	TGTGCCAGTAGTAAGCCGATGGACAGGGGGTTCTTCGGTGGCTACACCTTC
TRBJ2-6	once	TRBD1	TRBV9	CASSPADRVVSGANVLTF	TGTGCCAGCAGCCCAGCGGACAGGGTAGTCTCTGGGGCCAACGTCCTGACTTTC